A single sample gave rise to the 14 T cell receptor beta chains below, sequenced in a study of T cell responses to AZD1222 COVID-19 vaccine (dated by TCRdb to 2020 to 2022). The time point label, read with the paper, signifies: baseline before first vaccination. Library method: the immunoSEQ multiplex PCR assay. TCRdb mirrors the immuneACCESS table, restricted to in-frame sequences. Some clones are absent from its copies; in checked studies, under half trace to an unresolved V gene, and the reason for the others is unknown. For this sample there are 100,000 to 150,000 clones; nearly 95% appear just once. Clones ranked in the top ten supply around 5% of the sample. The source was peripheral blood, collected on day 0 of AZD1222 vaccination. These receptors were taken from an adult in good health.

The chain recombines TRBV7-2 with TRBJ1-2; D not certain. V gave up 3 bases and J gave up 0 bases, with 17 bases separating them. The CDR3 loop spans 17 amino acids. Germline V gives CDR1 SGHTA, CDR2 FQGNSA. This chain's CDR3 is CASSLGRQARTNYGYTF. CDR3 in DNA: TGTGCCAGCAGCTTGGGTCGGCAGGCCAGGACTAACTATGGCTACACCTTC.

This clone was detected only a few times. The chain employs TRBV12-3 or TRBV12-4 and TRBJ2-1; D is unresolved. V dropped 8 bases and J dropped 7 bases, with 15 bases sitting between them. This CDR3 contains 13 residues. CDR3 protein: CASFPDLNNEQFF. The CDR3 coding sequence is TGTGCCAGCTTTCCGGATTTAAATAATGAGCAGTTCTTC.

The table lists this clone with a count of one. This chain connects TRBV13 to TRBJ1-1; D unresolved. CDR3 length: 11 amino acids. CDR1 PRHDT and CDR2 FYEKMQ come from the germline V gene (reference sequence). V lost 6 bases and J lost 6, with 8 bases in between. CDR3 DNA: TGTGCCAGCAGTACCGGGCCTGAAGCTTTCTTT. This encodes CASSTGPEAFF.

In this sample, this clone turned up once. This chain joins TRBV7-3 and TRBJ1-1; 7 bases fit TRBD1. With 4 bases clipped from V and 5 bases from J, the junction kept 7 bases outside the gene matches. Germline loops: CDR1 SGHTA, CDR2 FQGTGA. The CDR3 loop spans 14 amino acids. The CDR3 loop reads CASSSTGLATEAFF. CDR3 sequence (DNA): TGTGCCAGCAGCTCGACAGGGCTAGCGACTGAAGCTTTCTTT.

The CDR3 region has the DNA TGTGCCAGCAGCTTAGGTCCGACCCAGTACTTC. Its translation is CASSLGPTQYF. The V and J genes are TRBV13 and TRBJ2-5; D gene unclear. Trimming cost V 0 bases and J 7 bases, with 3 bases left between them. CDR1 PRHDT and CDR2 FYEKMQ come from the germline V gene (reference sequence). The CDR3 loop spans 11 amino acids.

V is TRBV20-1 and J is TRBJ2-1, with D unresolved. The CDR3 sequence is 10 residues long. Germline CDR1 reads DFQATT; CDR2 reads SNEGSKA (reference sequence). The V and J ends lost 5 bases and 8 bases respectively, with 7 bases between them. CDR3 loop: CSAFAHEQFF. The CDR3 nucleotides read TGCAGTGCTTTTGCGCATGAGCAGTTCTTC.

The chain combines TRBV7-9 with TRBJ1-1; D is possibly TRBD1 (5 bases). CDR1 SEHNR and CDR2 FQNEAQ come from the germline V gene (reference sequence). The V end was cut by 1 base, the J end by 4 bases, with 10 bases between. There are 14 residues in the CDR3. CDR3 sequence: CASSLDVGGTEAFF. The CDR3 DNA reads TGTGCCAGCAGCTTAGACGTGGGGGGCACTGAAGCTTTCTTT.

The chain is built from TRBV27 and TRBJ2-3; 9 nucleotides align to TRBD2. This CDR3 has 15 residues. Germline loops: CDR1 MNHEY, CDR2 SMNVEV (reference sequence). The V and J ends lost 8 bases and 8 bases, in that order; junction bases with no gene match: 14. The CDR3 region has the DNA TGTGCCAGCTGCCACGGCGGGGGGGCGGTAGGTACGCAGTATTTT. Its protein is CASCHGGGAVGTQYF.

The chain uses TRBV28 and TRBJ1-2; D may be TRBD1 (5 bases). The V and J ends lost 5 bases and 7 bases respectively, with 26 bases between them. Looked up from germline, CDR1 is MDHEN and CDR2 is SYDVKM. The CDR3 is 17 residues long. The CDR3 DNA reads TGTGCCAGCAGTCTGGCCTCCGGGGCCGGTGTGGTGGGTGGCTACACCTTC. This codes for CASSLASGAGVVGGYTF.

The rearrangement links TRBV28 to TRBJ2-1, with D uncertain. With 1 base removed from V and 8 bases from J, the gap between germline ends came to 12 bases. The germline CDR1 and CDR2 sequences are MDHEN and SYDVKM. This CDR3 has 14 residues. The CDR3 region has the DNA TGTGCCAGCAGTTTATTAGGTCGGGTTCATGAGCAGTTCTTC. Protein: CASSLLGRVHEQFF. The full variable domain, its missing parts supplied by reference TRBV28 and TRBJ2-1, is DVKVTQSSRYLVKRTGEKVFLECVQDMDHENMFWYRQDPGLGLRLIYFSYDVKMKEKGDIPEGYSVSREKKERFSLILESASTNQTSMYLCASSLLGRVHEQFFGPGTRLTVL.

J is TRBJ2-6 and V is TRBV30, with a tentative D call TRBD1 (6 bases). Germline V gene data show CDR1 as GTSNPN and CDR2 as SVGIG (reference sequence). The V gene lost 6 bases and the J gene lost 4 bases, with 16 bases spanning the gap. The CDR3 is 15 residues long. CDR3 nucleotides: TGTGCCTGCGCCCTGGGGGCGCCCGGGGCCAACGTCCTGACTTTC. Translation gives CACALGAPGANVLTF.

The table lists this clone with a count of one. The chain joins TRBV7-2 to TRBJ2-1; D remains ambiguous. Germline V gene lookup returns CDR1 SGHTA and CDR2 FQGNSA. Trimming removed 5 bases at V and 1 base at J, with 9 bases between. The CDR3 sequence is 14 residues long. The CDR3 DNA follows: TGTGCCAGCAGCCTCCCTGCTTCCTACAATGAGCAGTTCTTC. Translation: CASSLPASYNEQFF.

V is TRBV30 and J is TRBJ2-1, with TRBD2 as a possible D gene (6 bases). V lost 3 bases and J 3 bases, leaving 15 bases between the germline ends. Germline-derived CDR1 and CDR2 are GTSNPN and SVGIG (reference sequence). This CDR3 has 15 amino acids. CDR3 coding DNA: TGTGCCTGGAGACCGGAGGGGACTGTCTACAATGAGCAGTTCTTC. This gives the protein CAWRPEGTVYNEQFF.

The V and J genes are TRBV28 and TRBJ2-1; tentatively, D is TRBD1 (6 bases). Germline V gene data show CDR1 as MDHEN and CDR2 as SYDVKM. Deletions cut 1 base from V and 11 bases from J, with 15 bases between. The CDR3 sequence is 14 residues long. CDR3 in DNA: TGTGCCAGCAGTTTATCGACAGGAAGTTTCCAGCAGTTCTTC. Residues: CASSLSTGSFQQFF.